The present TCR beta chain was sequenced within a study of blood T cell repertoires in COVID-19. Followed longitudinally, the Seattle patients had been enrolled during active infection. Using immunoSEQ multiplex PCR, the repertoire was profiled, and TCRdb retains in-frame clones only, with some absent. The sample includes over 450,000 clones, approximately 92% of them seen just once. CDR1 and CDR2 from the germline V gene are LNHNV and YYDKDF (reference sequence). The V end lost 11 bases, the J end lost 3 bases, and 19 bases lay between the germline ends. The CDR3 totals 14 residues. This chain uses TRBV15 with TRBJ1-2; D is possibly TRBD1 (6 bases). Sample: peripheral blood. This clonotype originated in a man aged 18 to 35 with COVID-19, enrolled during active disease. CDR3 DNA: TGTGCCTCCGGAGACCTACAGGGTGACTATGGCTACACCTTC. It specifies CASGDLQGDYGYTF.